Below are 4 T cell receptor beta chains sequenced from a single sample in a study of blood T cells in healthy people across ages. A second PCR of 7 to 11 cycles used a sample-barcoded 5' primer and a J-beta primer mix. Each CDR3 protein is one row after TCRdb ran MiXCR on the 5' RACE reads. The sample holds approximately 2,000,000 distinct CDR3 sequences, roughly 43% seen once. Sequencing input: blood. Receptors originate from a human donor in good health.

CDR3 protein: CASSLGTQSTYEQYF. CDR3 coding DNA: TGCGCCAGCAGCTTGGGGACACAATCCACCTACGAGCAGTACTTC. The chain carries TRBV5-1 and TRBJ2-7; weak D call: TRBD1 (5 bases). The V and J ends lost 0 bases and 2 bases respectively, with 12 bases between them. Germline V lookup: CDR1 SGHRS, CDR2 YFSETQ. The CDR3 sequence is 15 residues long.

The gene calls are TRBV20-1 and TRBJ2-3; D might be TRBD1 (5 bases). V shed 6 bases and J shed 1 base, with 14 bases lying between them. From germline, CDR1 is DFQATT and CDR2 SNEGSKA (reference sequence). The CDR3 is 14 amino acids. The CDR3 is CSAGDSKGTDTQYF. DNA for the CDR3: TGCAGTGCCGGAGACAGCAAGGGCACAGATACGCAGTATTTT.

This clonotype appeared a few times. CDR3: CASSPGRPWGYTF. As DNA, the CDR3 is TGCGCCAGCAGCCCTGGACGTCCGTGGGGCTACACCTTC. V is TRBV4-3 and J is TRBJ1-2; no clear D gene. This CDR3 comprises 13 residues. The germline V and J ends were trimmed by 4 bases and 8 bases, with 14 bases remaining between them. The germline gives CDR1 LGHNA, CDR2 YSLEER.

This chain joins TRBV28 and TRBJ2-1; 7 bases align to TRBD2. CDR3 size: 12 residues. V trimming: 2 bases; J trimming: 11 bases; junction bases outside the gene matches: 3. From germline, CDR1 is MDHEN and CDR2 SYDVKM. CDR3 loop: CASSLGGGKQFF. The CDR3 region has the DNA TGTGCCAGCAGTTTAGGGGGAGGGAAGCAGTTCTTC.